This T cell receptor beta chain originates from a study of blood T cells in healthy people across ages. Sample-barcoded 5' priming and a J-beta primer mix drove a second PCR of roughly 6 to 12 cycles. TCRdb independently ran MiXCR on the 5' RACE reads; one entry per CDR3 protein. This sample has approximately 730,000 distinct CDR3 sequences; 53% occur once, and the top ten carry around 41%. This clonotype was seen once. What it binds is not known. Study-level findings and limits: When one million T cells were used, diversity estimates were thought to be underestimates.

The source of this sequence is a man at least 80 years old in good health. The sample taken for sequencing was blood.

CDR3 protein: CSARDRGGLLGYEQYF. The CDR3 region has the DNA TGCAGTGCTAGAGATCGGGGGGGCCTCTTGGGGTACGAGCAGTACTTC. The V and J genes are TRBV20-1 and TRBJ2-4; the match to TRBD2 covers 8 bases. Judging by the DNA end, TRBJ2-7 fits better; the J call may be wrong. The CDR3 length is 16 residues. CDR1 and CDR2 from the germline V gene are DFQATT and SNEGSKA (reference sequence).